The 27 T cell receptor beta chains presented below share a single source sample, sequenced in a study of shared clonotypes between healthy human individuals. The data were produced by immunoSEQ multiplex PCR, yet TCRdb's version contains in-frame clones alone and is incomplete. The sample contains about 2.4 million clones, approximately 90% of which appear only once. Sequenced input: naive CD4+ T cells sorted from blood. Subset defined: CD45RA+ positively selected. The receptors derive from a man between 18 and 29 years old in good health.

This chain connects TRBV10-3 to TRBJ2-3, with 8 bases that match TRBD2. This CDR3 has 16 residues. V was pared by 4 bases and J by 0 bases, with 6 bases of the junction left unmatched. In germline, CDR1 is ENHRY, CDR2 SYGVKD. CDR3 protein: CAISGTGGPSTDTQYF. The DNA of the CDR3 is TGTGCCATCAGTGGAACGGGGGGGCCGAGCACAGATACGCAGTATTTT.

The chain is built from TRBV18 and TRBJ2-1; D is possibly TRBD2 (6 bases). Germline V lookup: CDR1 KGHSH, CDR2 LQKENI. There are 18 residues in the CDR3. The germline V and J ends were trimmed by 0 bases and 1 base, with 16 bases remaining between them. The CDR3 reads CASSPPINAGRSYNEQFF. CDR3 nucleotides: TGTGCCAGCTCACCACCGATTAACGCGGGGCGATCCTACAATGAGCAGTTCTTC.

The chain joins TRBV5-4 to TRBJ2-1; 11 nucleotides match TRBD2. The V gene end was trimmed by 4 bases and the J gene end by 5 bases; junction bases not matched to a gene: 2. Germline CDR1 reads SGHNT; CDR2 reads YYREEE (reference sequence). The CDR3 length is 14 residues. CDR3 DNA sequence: TGTGCCAGCAGCCCTAGCGGGGGGCACAATGAGCAGTTCTTC. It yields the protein CASSPSGGHNEQFF.

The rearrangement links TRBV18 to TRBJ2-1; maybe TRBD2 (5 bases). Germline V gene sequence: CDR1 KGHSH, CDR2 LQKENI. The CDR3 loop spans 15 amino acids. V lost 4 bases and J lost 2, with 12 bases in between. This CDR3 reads CASSLARVTYNEQFF. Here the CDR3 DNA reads TGTGCCAGCTCACTAGCGCGGGTGACCTACAATGAGCAGTTCTTC.

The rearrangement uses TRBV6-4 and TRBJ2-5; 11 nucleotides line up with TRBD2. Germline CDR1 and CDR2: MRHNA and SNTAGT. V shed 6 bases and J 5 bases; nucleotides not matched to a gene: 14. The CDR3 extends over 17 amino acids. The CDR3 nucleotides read TGTGCCAGCAGCGGACTTACTAGCGGGGGCAGCGGGGAGACCCAGTACTTC. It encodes CASSGLTSGGSGETQYF.

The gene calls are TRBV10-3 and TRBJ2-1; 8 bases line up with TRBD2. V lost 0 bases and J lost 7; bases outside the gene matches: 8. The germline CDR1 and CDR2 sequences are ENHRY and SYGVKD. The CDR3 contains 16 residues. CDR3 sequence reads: CAISESMAGGGNEQFF. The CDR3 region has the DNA TGTGCCATCAGTGAGTCGATGGCGGGGGGCGGGAATGAGCAGTTCTTC.

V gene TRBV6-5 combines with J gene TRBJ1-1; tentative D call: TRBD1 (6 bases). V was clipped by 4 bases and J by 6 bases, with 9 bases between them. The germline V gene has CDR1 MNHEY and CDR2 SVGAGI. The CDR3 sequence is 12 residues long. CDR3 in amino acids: CASSFPGAEAFF. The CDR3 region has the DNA TGTGCCAGCAGTTTCCCAGGGGCTGAAGCTTTCTTT.

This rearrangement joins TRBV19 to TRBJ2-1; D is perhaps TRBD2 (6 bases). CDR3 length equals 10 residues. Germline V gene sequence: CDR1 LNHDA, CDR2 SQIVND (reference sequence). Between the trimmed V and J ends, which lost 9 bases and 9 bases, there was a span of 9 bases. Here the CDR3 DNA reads TGTGCCAGCGGGAGATTTGAGCAGTTCTTC. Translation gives CASGRFEQFF.

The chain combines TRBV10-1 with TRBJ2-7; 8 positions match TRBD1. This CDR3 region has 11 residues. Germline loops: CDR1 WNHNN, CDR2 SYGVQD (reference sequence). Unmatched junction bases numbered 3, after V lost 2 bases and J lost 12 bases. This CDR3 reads CASSEGQGTYF. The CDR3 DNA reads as TGCGCCAGCAGTGAGGGACAGGGAACGTACTTC.

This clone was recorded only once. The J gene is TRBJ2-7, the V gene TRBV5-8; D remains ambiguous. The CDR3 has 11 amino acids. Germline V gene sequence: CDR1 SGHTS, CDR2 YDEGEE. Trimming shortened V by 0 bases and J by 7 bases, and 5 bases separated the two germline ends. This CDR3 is CASSLVWEQYF. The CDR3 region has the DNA TGTGCCAGCAGCTTGGTCTGGGAGCAGTACTTC.

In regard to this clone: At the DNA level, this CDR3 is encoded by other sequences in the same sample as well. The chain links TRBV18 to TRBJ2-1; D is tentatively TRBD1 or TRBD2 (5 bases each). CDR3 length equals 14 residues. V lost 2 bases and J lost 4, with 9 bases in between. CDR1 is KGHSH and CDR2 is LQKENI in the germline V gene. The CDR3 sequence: CASSPGGAYNEQFF. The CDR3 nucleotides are TGTGCCAGCTCACCAGGGGGAGCGTACAATGAGCAGTTCTTC.

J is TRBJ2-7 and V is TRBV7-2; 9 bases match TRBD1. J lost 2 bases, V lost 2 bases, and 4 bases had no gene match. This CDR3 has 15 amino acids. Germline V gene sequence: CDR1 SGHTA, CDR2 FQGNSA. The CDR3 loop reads CASSLSRDRAYEQYF. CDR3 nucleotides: TGTGCCAGCAGCTTAAGCAGGGACAGGGCCTACGAGCAGTACTTC.

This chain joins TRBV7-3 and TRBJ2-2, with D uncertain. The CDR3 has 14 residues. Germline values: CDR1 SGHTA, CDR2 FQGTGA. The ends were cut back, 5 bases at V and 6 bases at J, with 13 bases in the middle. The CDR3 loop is CASSLLIGAGELFF. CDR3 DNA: TGTGCCAGCAGCCTGCTCATCGGAGCCGGGGAGCTGTTTTTT.

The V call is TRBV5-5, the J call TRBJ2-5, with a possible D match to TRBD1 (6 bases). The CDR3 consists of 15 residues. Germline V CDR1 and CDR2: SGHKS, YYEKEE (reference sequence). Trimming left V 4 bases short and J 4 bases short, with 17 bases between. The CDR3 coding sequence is TGTGCCAGCAGCCCCAATCAGGGGCGGTCAGAGACCCAGTACTTC. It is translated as CASSPNQGRSETQYF.

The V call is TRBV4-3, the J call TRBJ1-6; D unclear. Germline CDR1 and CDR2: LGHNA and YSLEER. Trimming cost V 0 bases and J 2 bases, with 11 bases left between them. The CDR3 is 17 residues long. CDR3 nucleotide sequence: TGCGCCAGCAGCCAAGAGGCGGGGAGGGCCTATAATTCACCCCTCCACTTT. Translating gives CASSQEAGRAYNSPLHF.

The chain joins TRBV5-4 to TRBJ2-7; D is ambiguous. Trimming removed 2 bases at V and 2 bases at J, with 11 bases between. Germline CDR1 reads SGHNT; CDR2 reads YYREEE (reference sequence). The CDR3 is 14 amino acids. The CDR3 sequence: CASSFPSSPYEQYF. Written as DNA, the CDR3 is TGTGCCAGCAGCTTCCCTTCCTCCCCCTACGAGCAGTACTTC.

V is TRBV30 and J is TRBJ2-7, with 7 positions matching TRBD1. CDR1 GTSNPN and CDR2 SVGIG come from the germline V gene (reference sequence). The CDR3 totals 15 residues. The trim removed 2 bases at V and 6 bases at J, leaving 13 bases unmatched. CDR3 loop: CAWSTVAGGRGEQYF. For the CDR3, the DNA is TGTGCCTGGAGTACTGTAGCAGGGGGAAGGGGCGAGCAGTACTTC.

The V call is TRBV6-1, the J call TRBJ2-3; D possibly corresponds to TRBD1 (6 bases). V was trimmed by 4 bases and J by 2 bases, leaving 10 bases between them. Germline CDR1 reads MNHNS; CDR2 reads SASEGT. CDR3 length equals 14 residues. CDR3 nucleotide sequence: TGTGCCAGCAGTGTTCAGGGGAACACAGATACGCAGTATTTT. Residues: CASSVQGNTDTQYF.

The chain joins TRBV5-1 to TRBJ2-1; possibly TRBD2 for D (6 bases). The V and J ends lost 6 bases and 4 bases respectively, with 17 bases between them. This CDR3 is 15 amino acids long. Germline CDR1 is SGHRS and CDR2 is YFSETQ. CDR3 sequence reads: CASTYTSNSYNEQFF. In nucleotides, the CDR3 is TGCGCCAGCACCTACACTAGCAACTCGTACAATGAGCAGTTCTTC.

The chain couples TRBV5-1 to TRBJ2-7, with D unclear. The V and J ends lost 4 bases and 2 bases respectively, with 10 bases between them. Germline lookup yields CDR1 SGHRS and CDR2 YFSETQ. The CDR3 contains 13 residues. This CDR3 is CASSPDAAYEQYF. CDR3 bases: TGCGCCAGCAGCCCCGACGCAGCCTACGAGCAGTACTTC.

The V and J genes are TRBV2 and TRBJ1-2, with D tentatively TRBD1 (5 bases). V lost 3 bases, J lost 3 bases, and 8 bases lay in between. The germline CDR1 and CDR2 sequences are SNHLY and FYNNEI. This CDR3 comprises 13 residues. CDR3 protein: CASSDRAYYGYTF. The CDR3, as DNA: TGTGCCAGCAGTGACAGGGCTTACTATGGCTACACCTTC.

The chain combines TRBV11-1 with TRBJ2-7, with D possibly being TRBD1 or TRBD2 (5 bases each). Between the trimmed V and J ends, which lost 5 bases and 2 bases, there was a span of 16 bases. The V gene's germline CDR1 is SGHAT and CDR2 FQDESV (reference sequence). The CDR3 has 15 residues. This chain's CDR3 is CASSVNRDPTYEQYF. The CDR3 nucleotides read TGTGCCAGCAGCGTGAATCGGGACCCGACCTACGAGCAGTACTTC. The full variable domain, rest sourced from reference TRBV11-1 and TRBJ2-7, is EAEVAQSPRYKITEKSQAVAFWCDPISGHATLYWYRQILGQGPELLVQFQDESVVDDSQLPKDRFSAERLKGVDSTLKIQPAELGDSAMYLCASSVNRDPTYEQYFGPGTRLTVT.

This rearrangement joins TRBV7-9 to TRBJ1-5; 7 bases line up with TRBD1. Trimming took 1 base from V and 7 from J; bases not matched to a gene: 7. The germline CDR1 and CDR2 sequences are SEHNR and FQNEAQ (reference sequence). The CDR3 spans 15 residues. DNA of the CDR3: TGTGCCAGCAGCTTAGTAGGGGGCGCAAGGCAGCCCCAGCATTTT. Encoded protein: CASSLVGGARQPQHF.

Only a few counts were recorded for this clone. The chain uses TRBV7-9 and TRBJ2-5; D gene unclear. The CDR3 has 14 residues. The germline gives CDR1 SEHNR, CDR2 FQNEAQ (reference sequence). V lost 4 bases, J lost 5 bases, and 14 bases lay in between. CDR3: CASSSTGVGETQYF. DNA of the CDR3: TGTGCCAGCAGCTCCACGGGTGTTGGTGAGACCCAGTACTTC.

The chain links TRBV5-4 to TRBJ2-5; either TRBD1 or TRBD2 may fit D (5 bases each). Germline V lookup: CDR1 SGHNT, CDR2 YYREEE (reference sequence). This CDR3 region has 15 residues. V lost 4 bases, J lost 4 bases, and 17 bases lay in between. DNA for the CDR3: TGTGCCAGCAGCCCTGTTAAGGGGACGGGAGAGACCCAGTACTTC. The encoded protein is CASSPVKGTGETQYF.

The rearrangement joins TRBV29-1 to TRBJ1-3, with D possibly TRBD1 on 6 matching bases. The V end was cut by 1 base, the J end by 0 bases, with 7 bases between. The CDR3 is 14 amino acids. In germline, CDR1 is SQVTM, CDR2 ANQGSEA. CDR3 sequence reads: CSVEGTASGNTIYF. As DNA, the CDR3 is TGCAGCGTTGAAGGGACAGCCTCTGGAAACACCATATATTTT. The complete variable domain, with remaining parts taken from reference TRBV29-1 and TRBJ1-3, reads SAVISQKPSRDICQRGTSLTIQCQVDSQVTMMFWYRQQPGQSLTLIATANQGSEATYESGFVIDKFPISRPNLTFSTLTVSNMSPEDSSIYLCSVEGTASGNTIYFGEGSWLTVV.

CDR3: CASMASGSVEQFF. The CDR3 DNA is TGTGCCAGCATGGCTAGCGGGAGTGTTGAGCAGTTCTTC. The rearrangement uses TRBV14 and TRBJ2-1, with TRBD2 matching 10 bases. CDR3 length: 13 amino acids. J was trimmed by 9 bases and V by 7 bases; bases with no gene match: 6. Germline V CDR1 and CDR2: SGHDN, FVKESK.